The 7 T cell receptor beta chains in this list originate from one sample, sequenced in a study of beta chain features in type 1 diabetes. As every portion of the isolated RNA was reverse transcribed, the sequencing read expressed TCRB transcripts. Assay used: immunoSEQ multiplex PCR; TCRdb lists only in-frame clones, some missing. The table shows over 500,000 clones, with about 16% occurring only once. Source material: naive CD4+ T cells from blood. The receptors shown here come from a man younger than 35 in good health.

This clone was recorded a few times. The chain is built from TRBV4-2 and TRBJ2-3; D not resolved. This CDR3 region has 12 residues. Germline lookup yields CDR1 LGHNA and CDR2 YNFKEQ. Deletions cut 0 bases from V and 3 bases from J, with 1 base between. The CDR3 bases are TGTGCCAGCAGCCAAGAGACAGATACGCAGTATTTT. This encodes CASSQETDTQYF.

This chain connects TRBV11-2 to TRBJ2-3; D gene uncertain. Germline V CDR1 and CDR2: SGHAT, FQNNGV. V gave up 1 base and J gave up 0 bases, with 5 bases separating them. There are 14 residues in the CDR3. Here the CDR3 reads CASSLVTSTDTQYF. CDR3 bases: TGTGCCAGCAGCTTAGTTACTAGCACAGATACGCAGTATTTT.

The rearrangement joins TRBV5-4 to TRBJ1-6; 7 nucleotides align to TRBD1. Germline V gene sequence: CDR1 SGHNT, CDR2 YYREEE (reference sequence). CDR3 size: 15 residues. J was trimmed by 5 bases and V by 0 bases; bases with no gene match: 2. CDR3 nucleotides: TGTGCCAGCAGCTTGGGGGACAGAAATAATTCACCCCTCCACTTT. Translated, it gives CASSLGDRNNSPLHF.

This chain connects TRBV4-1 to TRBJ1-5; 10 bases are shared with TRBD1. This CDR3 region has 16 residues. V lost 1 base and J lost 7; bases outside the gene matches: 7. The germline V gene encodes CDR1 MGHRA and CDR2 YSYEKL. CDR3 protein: CASSQGKGTGDQPQHF. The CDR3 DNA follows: TGCGCCAGCAGCCAAGGTAAAGGGACAGGGGACCAGCCCCAGCATTTT.

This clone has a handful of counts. The DNA for the CDR3 is TGTGCCAGCGCCCCAGAAGGGGCGGTGAATCAGCCCCAGCATTTT. The encoded protein is CASAPEGAVNQPQHF. The chain links TRBV7-9 to TRBJ1-5, with TRBD1 as a possible D gene (5 bases). Between the trimmed V and J ends, which lost 8 bases and 4 bases, there was a span of 18 bases. Germline lookup yields CDR1 SEHNR and CDR2 FQNEAQ (reference sequence). The CDR3 spans 15 residues.

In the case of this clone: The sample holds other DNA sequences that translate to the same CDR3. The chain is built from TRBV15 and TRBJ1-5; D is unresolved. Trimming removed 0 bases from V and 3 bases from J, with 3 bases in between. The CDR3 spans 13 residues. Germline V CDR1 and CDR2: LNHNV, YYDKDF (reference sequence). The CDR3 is CATSRDPNQPQHF. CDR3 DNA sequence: TGTGCCACCAGCAGAGATCCCAATCAGCCCCAGCATTTT.

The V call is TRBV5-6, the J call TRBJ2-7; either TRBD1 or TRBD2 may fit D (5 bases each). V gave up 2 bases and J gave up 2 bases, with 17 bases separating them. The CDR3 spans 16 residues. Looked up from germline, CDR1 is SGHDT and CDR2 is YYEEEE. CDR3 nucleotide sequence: TGTGCCAGCAGCTTAACCGGGACGGCCTACACCTACGAGCAGTACTTC. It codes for CASSLTGTAYTYEQYF.